What follows is one TCR beta chain and its context. The antigen remains undetermined. Per germline, CDR1 MGHDK and CDR2 SYGVNS. This CDR3 is built from 12 residues. Trimming removed 0 bases from V and 6 bases from J, with 3 bases in between. The sample originates from a study of T cell repertoires in cytomegalovirus infection. The wider study: Well-studied HLA-B-restricted CMV epitopes were used in the study alongside recently identified HLA-C-restricted ones. Public TCR beta signatures were indicative of both CMV infection and a matching HLA type.

Study outcomes and limitations: Identification of carriers of CMV plus the relevant HLA was performed using cumulative public TCR beta family frequency. HLA-C-restricted, CMV-specific TCR beta clonotypes were dominant ex vivo.

TCRdb passed the reads through MiXCR, listing each CDR3 protein once. This table has more than 75,000 distinct CDR3 sequences, around 28% appearing once. The specimen comprised CD8+ T cells from cultured PBMCs, sampled from culture after CMV antigen stimulation. The chain is built from TRBV25-1 and TRBJ2-1; D gene ambiguous. The receptor's source is a human donor in good health (CMV status not recorded). Some clones in this sample may be carry-over from other donors' samples. CDR3 in amino acids: CASSEYPNEQFF. The CDR3 nucleotides read TGTGCCAGCAGTGAATACCCCAATGAGCAGTTCTTC.